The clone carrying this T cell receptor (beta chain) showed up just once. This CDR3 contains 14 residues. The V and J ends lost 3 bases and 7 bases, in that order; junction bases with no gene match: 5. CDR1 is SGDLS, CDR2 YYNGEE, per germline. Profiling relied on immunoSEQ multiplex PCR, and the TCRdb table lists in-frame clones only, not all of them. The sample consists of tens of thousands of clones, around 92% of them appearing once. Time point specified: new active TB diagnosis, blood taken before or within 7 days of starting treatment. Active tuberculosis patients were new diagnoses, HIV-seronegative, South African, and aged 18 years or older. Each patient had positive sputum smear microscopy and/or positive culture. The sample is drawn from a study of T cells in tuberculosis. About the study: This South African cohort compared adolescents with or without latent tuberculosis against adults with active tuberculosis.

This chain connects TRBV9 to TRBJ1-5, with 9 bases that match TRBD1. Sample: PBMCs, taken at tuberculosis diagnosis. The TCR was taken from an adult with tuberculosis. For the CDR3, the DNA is TGTGCCAGCAGCGCCGACAGGGGGGGGCAGCCCCAGCATTTT. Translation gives CASSADRGGQPQHF.